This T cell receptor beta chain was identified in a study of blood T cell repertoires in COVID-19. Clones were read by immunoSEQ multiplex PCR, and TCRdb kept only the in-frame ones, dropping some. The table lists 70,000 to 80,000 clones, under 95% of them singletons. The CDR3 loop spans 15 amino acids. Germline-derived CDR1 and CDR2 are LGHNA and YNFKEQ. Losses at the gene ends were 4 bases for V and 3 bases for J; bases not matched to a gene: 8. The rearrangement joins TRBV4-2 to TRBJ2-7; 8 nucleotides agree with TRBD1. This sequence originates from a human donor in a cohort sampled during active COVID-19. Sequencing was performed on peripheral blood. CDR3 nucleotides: TGTGCCAGCAGCCTAGGACAGGGTCTTGACTACGAGCAGTACTTC. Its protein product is CASSLGQGLDYEQYF.